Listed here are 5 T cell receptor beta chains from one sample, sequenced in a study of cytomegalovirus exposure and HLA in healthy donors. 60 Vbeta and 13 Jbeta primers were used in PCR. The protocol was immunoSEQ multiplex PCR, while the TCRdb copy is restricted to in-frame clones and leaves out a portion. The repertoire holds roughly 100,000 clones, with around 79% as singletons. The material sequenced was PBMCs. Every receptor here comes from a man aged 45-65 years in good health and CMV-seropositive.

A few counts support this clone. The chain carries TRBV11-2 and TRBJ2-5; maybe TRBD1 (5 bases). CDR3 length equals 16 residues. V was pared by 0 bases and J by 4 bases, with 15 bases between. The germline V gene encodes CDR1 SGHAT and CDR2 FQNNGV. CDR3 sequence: CASSLDWVGQGETQYF. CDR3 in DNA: TGTGCCAGCAGCTTAGATTGGGTTGGGCAGGGAGAGACCCAGTACTTC.

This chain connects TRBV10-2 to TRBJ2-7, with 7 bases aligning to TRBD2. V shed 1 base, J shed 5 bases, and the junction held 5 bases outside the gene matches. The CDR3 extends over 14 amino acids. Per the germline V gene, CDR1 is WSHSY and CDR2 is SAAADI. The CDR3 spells CASSELRERNEQYF. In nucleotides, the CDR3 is TGCGCCAGCAGTGAGTTGCGGGAGAGAAACGAGCAGTACTTC.

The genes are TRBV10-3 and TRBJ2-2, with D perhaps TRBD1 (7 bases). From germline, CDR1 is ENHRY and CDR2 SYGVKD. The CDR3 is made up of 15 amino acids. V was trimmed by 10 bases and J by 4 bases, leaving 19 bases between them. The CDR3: CATGRGAVGTGELFF. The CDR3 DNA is TGTGCCACGGGCAGGGGGGCGGTCGGCACCGGGGAGCTGTTTTTT.

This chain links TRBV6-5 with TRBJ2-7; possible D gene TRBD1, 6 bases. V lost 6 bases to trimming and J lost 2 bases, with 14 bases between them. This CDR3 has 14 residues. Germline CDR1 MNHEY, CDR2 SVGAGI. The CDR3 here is CASRQDRSTYEQYF. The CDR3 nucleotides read TGTGCCAGCAGACAAGACAGGTCTACCTACGAGCAGTACTTC.

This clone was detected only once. The CDR3 DNA is TGTGCCATCAGTGAGAGGGACAGGGGGCTCTATGGCTACACCTTC. Protein product: CAISERDRGLYGYTF. V is TRBV10-3 and J is TRBJ1-2; 12 bases are a match to TRBD1. The CDR3 extends over 15 amino acids. V dropped 2 bases and J dropped 4; count of bases not matched to a gene: 2. Germline CDR1 reads ENHRY; CDR2 reads SYGVKD.